The rows below give T cell receptor beta chains drawn from one sample of a study of shared clonotypes between healthy human individuals. The assay was immunoSEQ multiplex PCR, and TCRdb's table has in-frame clones only and misses some. The table shows 2 million to 2.5 million clones, with approximately 94% occurring only once. The material sequenced was naive CD4+ T cells sorted from blood. These receptors all stem from a man aged 18 to 29 in good health. CDR3s include the opening cysteine and the closing phenylalanine or tryptophan. The D gene is left open where the match is weak. Expanded clones get a size class; other rows say once, few or many, or leave the size out.

V: TRBV18; length: 15; J: TRBJ1-5; size: .; D: .; CDR3: CASSPSNQVNQPQHF; DNA: TGTGCCAGCTCACCATCAAATCAGGTCAATCAGCCCCAGCATTTT
V: TRBV2; length: 16; J: TRBJ2-1; size: .; D: TRBD2; CDR3: CASSRTSGNSYNEQFF; DNA: TGTGCCAGCTCTAGGACTAGCGGGAACTCCTACAATGAGCAGTTCTTC
V: TRBV9; length: 12; J: TRBJ1-6; size: .; D: .; CDR3: CASSVPAGPLHF; DNA: TGTGCCAGCAGCGTCCCTGCGGGGCCGCTCCACTTT
V: TRBV5-1; length: 15; J: TRBJ1-1; size: .; D: .; CDR3: CASSSYSGGGTEAFF; DNA: TGCGCCAGCAGCTCGTATTCGGGGGGAGGCACTGAAGCTTTCTTT
V: TRBV5-8; length: 11; J: TRBJ1-5; size: few; D: .; CDR3: CASSRNQPQHF; DNA: TGTGCCAGCAGCCGTAATCAGCCCCAGCATTTT
V: TRBV18; length: 15; J: TRBJ2-6; size: .; D: .; CDR3: CASSHSETGANVLTF; DNA: TGTGCCAGCTCACACAGCGAGACTGGGGCCAACGTCCTGACTTTC
V: TRBV15; length: 13; J: TRBJ2-5; size: .; D: .; CDR3: CATSRSLQETQYF; DNA: TGTGCCACCAGCAGGTCCCTACAAGAGACCCAGTACTTC
V: TRBV27; length: 10; J: TRBJ2-1; size: .; D: .; CDR3: CASLPKEQFF; DNA: TGTGCCAGCCTACCGAAAGAGCAGTTCTTC
V: TRBV5-4; length: 14; J: TRBJ1-1; size: .; D: .; CDR3: CASRNPSLNTEAFF; DNA: TGTGCCAGTAGGAATCCGTCTTTGAACACTGAAGCTTTCTTT
V: TRBV10-3; length: 15; J: TRBJ1-1; size: .; D: .; CDR3: CAIGTKETPNTEAFF; DNA: TGTGCCATCGGGACGAAAGAAACTCCCAACACTGAAGCTTTCTTT
V: TRBV4-1; length: 16; J: TRBJ2-1; size: .; D: TRBD2; CDR3: CASSQERTSFHNEQFF; DNA: TGCGCCAGCAGCCAAGAGCGGACTAGCTTCCACAATGAGCAGTTCTTC
V: TRBV10-3; length: 14; J: TRBJ1-1; size: once; D: .; CDR3: CAIRRRESITEAFF; DNA: TGTGCCATCAGACGCCGGGAGAGTATCACTGAAGCTTTCTTT
V: TRBV5-4; length: 14; J: TRBJ2-2; size: .; D: TRBD1; CDR3: CASSSGTVGGELFF; DNA: TGTGCCAGCAGCTCAGGGACAGTCGGCGGGGAGCTGTTTTTT
V: TRBV5-8; length: 14; J: TRBJ1-1; size: .; D: .; CDR3: CASSSRGSFAEAFF; DNA: TGTGCCAGCAGCTCCCGGGGATCGTTCGCTGAAGCTTTCTTT
V: TRBV10-3; length: 17; J: TRBJ2-5; size: .; D: TRBD2; CDR3: CAISGGGGRRYQETQYF; DNA: TGTGCCATCAGTGGCGGGGGGGGGCGACGTTATCAAGAGACCCAGTACTTC
V: TRBV27; length: 13; J: TRBJ2-5; size: .; D: .; CDR3: CASRFNSQETQYF; DNA: TGTGCCAGCAGGTTTAACAGTCAAGAGACCCAGTACTTC
V: TRBV5-1; length: 13; J: TRBJ1-3; size: .; D: .; CDR3: CASSMNLGNTIYF; DNA: TGCGCCAGCAGCATGAACCTTGGAAACACCATATATTTT
V: TRBV5-1; length: 16; J: TRBJ1-1; size: .; D: .; CDR3: CASSLAGGAMNTEAFF; DNA: TGCGCCAGCAGCTTGGCCGGGGGGGCGATGAACACTGAAGCTTTCTTT
V: TRBV25-1; length: 17; J: TRBJ2-6; size: once; D: .; CDR3: CASSDTLGGPGANVLTF; DNA: TGTGCCAGCAGTGACACCCTGGGGGGGCCTGGGGCCAACGTCCTGACTTTC
V: TRBV2; length: 15; J: TRBJ1-2; size: .; D: TRBD1; CDR3: CASRLGQGGNYGYTF; DNA: TGTGCCAGCAGACTAGGACAGGGAGGCAACTATGGCTACACCTTC
V: TRBV7-4; length: 14; J: TRBJ1-1; size: .; D: .; CDR3: CASSFPDTNTEAFF; DNA: TGTGCCAGCAGCTTTCCGGACACTAACACTGAAGCTTTCTTT
V: TRBV5-1; length: 14; J: TRBJ2-5; size: .; D: TRBD2; CDR3: CASSGLAGEQTQYF; DNA: TGCGCCAGCAGCGGACTAGCGGGAGAACAGACCCAGTACTTC
V: TRBV5-1; length: 15; J: TRBJ1-3; size: once; D: .; CDR3: CASSLDAYSGNTIYF; DNA: TGCGCCAGCAGCTTGGACGCTTACTCTGGAAACACCATATATTTT
V: TRBV5-4; length: 15; J: TRBJ2-2; size: .; D: TRBD1; CDR3: CASSLGQGWTGELFF; DNA: TGTGCCAGCAGCTTAGGACAGGGATGGACCGGGGAGCTGTTTTTT
V: TRBV11-2; length: 15; J: TRBJ1-2; size: .; D: .; CDR3: CASSFTTEANYGYTF; DNA: TGTGCCAGCAGTTTCACCACAGAAGCTAACTATGGCTACACCTTC
V: TRBV9; length: 15; J: TRBJ2-7; size: .; D: .; CDR3: CASSVDSGYSYEQYF; DNA: TGTGCCAGCAGCGTAGATAGCGGTTATTCCTACGAGCAGTACTTC
V: TRBV29-1; length: 15; J: TRBJ2-3; size: .; D: TRBD1; CDR3: CSVALGQASTDTQYF; DNA: TGCAGCGTAGCCCTGGGACAGGCGAGCACAGATACGCAGTATTTT
V: TRBV30; length: 15; J: TRBJ2-1; size: .; D: TRBD2; CDR3: CAWSGGLAGYNEQFF; DNA: TGTGCCTGGAGCGGAGGACTAGCGGGGTACAATGAGCAGTTCTTC
V: TRBV5-4; length: 14; J: TRBJ1-4; size: .; D: .; CDR3: CASSADLRQEKLFF; DNA: TGTGCCAGCAGCGCCGACCTGAGGCAGGAAAAACTGTTTTTT
V: TRBV5-1; length: 11; J: TRBJ1-1; size: .; D: .; CDR3: CASVVGTEAFF; DNA: TGCGCCAGCGTGGTAGGTACTGAAGCTTTCTTT
V: TRBV5-1; length: 14; J: TRBJ2-3; size: .; D: TRBD1; CDR3: CASSRTGGADTQYF; DNA: TGCGCCAGCAGCCGGACAGGGGGGGCAGATACGCAGTATTTT
V: TRBV5-1; length: 15; J: TRBJ1-1; size: .; D: .; CDR3: CASSFHGPPVTEAFF; DNA: TGCGCCAGCAGCTTTCACGGGCCCCCGGTCACTGAAGCTTTCTTT
V: TRBV28; length: 13; J: TRBJ1-1; size: .; D: .; CDR3: CATTRTVNTEAFF; DNA: TGTGCCACCACTAGGACAGTGAACACTGAAGCTTTCTTT
V: TRBV28; length: 16; J: TRBJ1-4; size: .; D: TRBD1; CDR3: CASSPPGQGANEKLFF; DNA: TGTGCCAGCAGTCCCCCGGGGCAGGGGGCTAATGAAAAACTGTTTTTT
V: TRBV5-1; length: 12; J: TRBJ2-5; size: .; D: .; CDR3: CASFDGQETQYF; DNA: TGCGCCAGCTTTGACGGTCAAGAGACCCAGTACTTC
V: TRBV19; length: 16; J: TRBJ1-4; size: .; D: .; CDR3: CASSSGGSGTNEKLFF; DNA: TGTGCCAGTAGTTCTGGAGGGTCTGGGACTAATGAAAAACTGTTTTTT
V: TRBV6-4; length: 12; J: TRBJ2-1; size: .; D: .; CDR3: CASSDSWYEQFF; DNA: TGTGCCAGCAGTGACTCTTGGTATGAGCAGTTCTTC
V: TRBV11-3; length: 14; J: TRBJ2-2; size: .; D: .; CDR3: CASSLDGNTGELFF; DNA: TGTGCCAGCAGCTTGGACGGGAACACCGGGGAGCTGTTTTTT
V: TRBV19; length: 18; J: TRBJ2-3; size: .; D: TRBD2; CDR3: CASSLGLAGITYTDTQYF; DNA: TGTGCCAGTAGTTTAGGACTAGCGGGTATAACTTACACGGATACGCAGTATTTT
V: TRBV19; length: 18; J: TRBJ1-3; size: .; D: TRBD1; CDR3: CASSWGTATLSSGNTIYF; DNA: TGTGCCAGTAGTTGGGGGACAGCTACACTTTCCTCTGGAAACACCATATATTTT
V: TRBV30; length: 17; J: TRBJ1-6; size: once; D: .; CDR3: CAWSVYRTGPVFSPLHF; DNA: TGTGCCTGGAGTGTATACCGGACGGGACCTGTTTTTTCACCCCTCCACTTT
V: TRBV6-6; length: 14; J: TRBJ2-7; size: once; D: TRBD1; CDR3: CASSPGTGVGEQYF; DNA: TGTGCCAGCAGCCCCGGGACAGGGGTAGGCGAGCAGTACTTC
V: TRBV6-5; length: 14; J: TRBJ1-3; size: once; D: .; CDR3: CASSGYASGNTIYF; DNA: TGTGCCAGCTCCGGTTATGCCTCTGGAAACACCATATATTTT
V: TRBV28; length: 15; J: TRBJ2-5; size: .; D: .; CDR3: CASSSNRAGQETQYF; DNA: TGTGCCAGCAGTTCGAACAGGGCTGGCCAAGAGACCCAGTACTTC
V: TRBV7-2; length: 13; J: TRBJ2-7; size: .; D: .; CDR3: CASSQGGSYEQYF; DNA: TGTGCCAGCAGTCAGGGAGGCTCCTACGAGCAGTACTTC